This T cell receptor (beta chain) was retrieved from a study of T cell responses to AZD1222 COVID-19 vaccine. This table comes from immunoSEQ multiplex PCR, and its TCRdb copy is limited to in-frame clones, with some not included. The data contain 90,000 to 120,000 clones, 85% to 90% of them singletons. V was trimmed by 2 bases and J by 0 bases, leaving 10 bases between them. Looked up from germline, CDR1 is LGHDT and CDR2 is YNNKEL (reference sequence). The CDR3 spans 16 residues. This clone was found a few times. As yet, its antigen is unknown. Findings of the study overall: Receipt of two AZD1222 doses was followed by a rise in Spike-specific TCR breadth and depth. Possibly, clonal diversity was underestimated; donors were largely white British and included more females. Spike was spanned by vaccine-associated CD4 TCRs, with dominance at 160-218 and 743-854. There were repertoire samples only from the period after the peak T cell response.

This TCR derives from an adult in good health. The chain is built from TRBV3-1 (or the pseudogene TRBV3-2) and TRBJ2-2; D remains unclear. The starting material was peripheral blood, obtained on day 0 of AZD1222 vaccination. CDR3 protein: CASSQYWIANTGELFF. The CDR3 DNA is TGTGCCAGCAGCCAATATTGGATAGCGAACACCGGGGAGCTGTTTTTT.